Following are 5 T cell receptor beta chains from one sample sequenced in a study of shared clonotypes between healthy human individuals. Profiled with immunoSEQ multiplex PCR; TCRdb holds only in-frame clones, not every one. The table lists about 2.1 million clones, 85% to 95% of them singletons. Naive CD8 cells comprised CD45RO-negative, CCR7-positively selected cells, excluding terminally differentiated effector memory CD45RA+ cells. Sequences were obtained from naive CD8+ T cells from PBMCs. Receptors originate from a man between 18 and 35 years old in good health. Some clones in this sample may be carry-over from other donors' samples.

As to this clone: Other DNA sequences in this specimen translate into the identical CDR3. The CDR3 loop is CASSVADSNQPQHF. CDR3 nucleotide sequence: TGTGCCAGCAGCGTTGCAGATAGCAATCAGCCCCAGCATTTT. The chain uses TRBV9 and TRBJ1-5, with unresolved D. Germline values: CDR1 SGDLS, CDR2 YYNGEE. This CDR3 comprises 14 residues. Trimming pared 2 bases from V and 0 bases from J, leaving 6 bases between.

A single count supports this clone. The chain carries TRBV19 and TRBJ1-5, with D maybe TRBD1 (5 bases). Trimming stripped 0 bases from V and 6 bases from J, with 18 bases between. From germline, CDR1 is LNHDA and CDR2 SQIVND (reference sequence). This CDR3 is 17 amino acids long. The CDR3 sequence is CASSIDSGRLEGQPQHF. The CDR3 DNA reads TGTGCCAGTAGTATAGATTCAGGGAGACTTGAAGGTCAGCCCCAGCATTTT.

CDR3 sequence reads: CASSFSGNTGELFF. DNA for the CDR3: TGCGCCAGCAGCTTTTCTGGGAACACCGGGGAGCTGTTTTTT. This chain uses TRBV5-1 with TRBJ2-2; no firm D call. Germline V lookup: CDR1 SGHRS, CDR2 YFSETQ. This CDR3 comprises 14 residues. V shed 2 bases and J shed 1 base, with 6 bases lying between them. Variable domain in full (rest from reference TRBV5-1 and TRBJ2-2): KAGVTQTPRYLIKTRGQQVTLSCSPISGHRSVSWYQQTPGQGLQFLFEYFSETQRNKGNFPGRFSGRQFSNSRSEMNVSTLELGDSALYLCASSFSGNTGELFFGEGSRLTVL.

The rearrangement links TRBV9 to TRBJ2-1; D gene unclear. Germline CDR1 reads SGDLS; CDR2 reads YYNGEE. V was pared by 0 bases and J by 6 bases, with 7 bases between. CDR3 length: 13 residues. The CDR3 nucleotides read TGTGCCAGCAGCGTAGAACTACTCAATGAGCAGTTCTTC. This encodes CASSVELLNEQFF. The entire variable domain, with the rest obtained from reference TRBV9 and TRBJ2-1, is as follows: DSGVTQTPKHLITATGQRVTLRCSPRSGDLSVYWYQQSLDQGLQFLIQYYNGEERAKGNILERFSAQQFPDLHSELNLSSLELGDSALYFCASSVELLNEQFFGPGTRLTVL.

For the CDR3, the DNA is TGTGCAAGTCGCTTAGCCCCGCAGGGGGAGAACACTGAAGCTTTCTTT. Residues: CASRLAPQGENTEAFF. This chain connects TRBV12-2 to TRBJ1-1; the D call TRBD1 from the table was never checked on the DNA. TRBV12-2 is a documented pseudogene. The CDR3 totals 16 residues.